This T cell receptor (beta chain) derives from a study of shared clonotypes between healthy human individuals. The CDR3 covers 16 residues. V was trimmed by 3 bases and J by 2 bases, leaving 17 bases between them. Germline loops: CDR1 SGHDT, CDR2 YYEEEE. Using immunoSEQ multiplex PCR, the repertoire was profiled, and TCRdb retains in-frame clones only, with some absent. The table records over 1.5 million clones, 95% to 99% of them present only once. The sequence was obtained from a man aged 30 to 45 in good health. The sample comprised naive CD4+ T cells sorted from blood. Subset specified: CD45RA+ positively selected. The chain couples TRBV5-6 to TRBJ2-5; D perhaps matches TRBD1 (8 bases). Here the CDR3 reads CASSSTGEGVQETQYF. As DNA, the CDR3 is TGTGCCAGCAGCTCGACAGGGGAGGGAGTTCAAGAGACCCAGTACTTC. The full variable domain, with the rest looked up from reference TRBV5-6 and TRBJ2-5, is DAGVTQSPTHLIKTRGQQVTLRCSPKSGHDTVSWYQQALGQGPQFIFQYYEEEERQRGNFPDRFSGHQFPNYSSELNVNALLLGDSALYLCASSSTGEGVQETQYFGPGTRLLVL.